This T cell receptor (beta chain) was identified during a study of T cells in Graves' hyperthyroidism and ophthalmopathy (dated by TCRdb to about 2019). About the full investigation: A discovery cohort of approximately 100 patients, fewer than 50 with Graves' ophthalmopathy and 57 with stable Graves' hyperthyroidism, was used to find distinguishing TCR V-J signatures. Whether ophthalmopathy could be predicted prospectively was tested in an independent validation cohort made up of approximately 19 hyperthyroidism patients plus 17 patients who later progressed to ophthalmopathy. The paper describes TCR Vbeta CDR3 sequencing of fewer than 150 peripheral blood samples, made up of 43 ophthalmopathy patients, 70 to 75 hyperthyroidism patients and some 17 progressor patients. The study also compared thyroid tissue and blood T-cell repertoires from about six Graves' hyperthyroidism patients. After sampling, hyperthyroidism patients received methimazole starting at 30 mg daily, and ophthalmopathy patients received high-dose intravenous methylprednisolone. The 100 discovery patients were randomly split 7:3 into training and test sets.

The TCR beta CDR3 regions were amplified from the RNA transcripts. The TCR CDR3 was subjected to a first round of RT-PCR using the HTBI primer set and the Qiagen OneStep RT-PCR kit. A second multiplex PCR round built the libraries, followed by size selection and purification. Libraries were sequenced paired-end with 100 bp reads on an Illumina HiSeq2000. The source study handled its data this way. SOAPnuke was used to process the raw data, removing reads that contained adapters or uncalled bases, had a mean Phred below 15, or lacked an exact match to the constant primer or identifier. COPE v1.2.5 was used to merge high-quality paired reads, and clonotypes were defined as unique nucleotide sequences. MiTCR v1.1 was used to align the clonotypes against IMGT TRBV, TRBD and TRBJ reference segments. Only V-J combinations with frequency above 0.0001, covering about 99% of repertoires, were analysed. The TCS score was defined as the ratio of F50 (clonal expansion) to E x V (chaos), calculated using BLOSUM62-based TCRdist between CDR3 peptides within each V-J. Welch's t-statistics and random forest reduced fewer than 550 V-J features to about 13, which were used in a naive Bayes classifier (R e1071). The similarity between thyroid and blood repertoires was quantified using the Morisita-Horn index. TCRdb itself trimmed the public reads at Q25 with fastp, ran MiXCR and retained productive beta chains. Rows with a matching CDR3 protein are joined into one entry that keeps the most common DNA and genes. What appears here as the V and J calls and clone size reflects TCRdb's work, not the paper's. Across this sample there are hundreds of thousands of distinct CDR3 sequences, with nearly 45% seen only once. Together, the top ten hold under 8.5% of the sample.

Points the paper makes about the study in general: In validation, progression to ophthalmopathy was predicted by the model with nearly 71% sensitivity and 72% to 80% specificity, a median of around 6.5 months before onset. Most expanded thyroid clonotypes (frequency above 0.001) were also detected in blood, suggesting blood repertoires may reflect thyroid immune responses. Sample size was not statistically predetermined, and investigators were not blinded to group allocation. In cross-validation, a model built on a 13 V-J signature told ophthalmopathy apart from stable hyperthyroidism with approximately 90% sensitivity and about 81% specificity, and in testing the same model reached 80%/75%.

This clonotype has only one observation. Its recognized antigen is unknown. No much larger clone is present one base from it, and per-base qualities are unavailable. One read gives only weak evidence. Any patient with an uncontrolled infection, another autoimmune disease, pregnancy or lactation was excluded. Diagnoses were established on the basis of clinical symptoms, serum thyroxine and TRAb, thyroid ultrasound, and orbital computed tomography. Total RNA was extracted using Trizol reagent, and RNA quality was assessed on an Agilent 2100 Bioanalyzer. Reading from cysteine to phenylalanine, the CDR3 counts 12 amino acids. Kept here is only the CDR3 DNA, which spans 36 bases and is read in frame from base 1. Germline trimming amounts to 8 bases on V and 7 bases on J, with 6 as the count of junction bases outside the gene matches. Sequences MNHEY (CDR1) and SMNVEV (CDR2) are obtained from the germline V gene (reference sequence).

This TCR was recovered from an adult man with Graves' disease, either hyperthyroidism or ophthalmopathy (not recorded which). This chain joins TRBV27 to TRBJ1-2; a stretch of 8 junction bases matches TRBD1. Input material: peripheral blood or thyroid tissue (not recorded which). The DNA sequence reads TGTGCCAGCGGGACAGGTGATCGTGGCTACACCTTC. It encodes CASGTGDRGYTF.